Listed below are T cell receptor beta chains from one sample, sequenced in a study of breast tumors, draining lymph nodes, adjacent tissues. TCRdb ran MiXCR on the multiplex PCR reads and lists one entry per CDR3 protein. The table records 100,000 to 150,000 distinct CDR3 sequences, roughly 21% of them present only once. Sequencing input: axillary lymph node tissue. The origin of the receptors is a female donor with breast cancer. Some clones in this sample may be carry-over from other donors' samples. Both conserved end residues are part of each CDR3. A D gene is named only where the DNA matches it firmly. Expanded clones get a size class; other rows say once, few or many, or leave the size out.

TRBV28	many	TRBJ2-7	TRBD2	CASRSSGSVYEQYF	TGTGCCAGCAGAAGTAGCGGGAGTGTCTACGAGCAGTACTTC
TRBV2	many	TRBJ1-5	.	CASSDPKTGYSNQPQHF	TGTGCCAGCAGTGACCCTAAGACAGGTTATAGCAATCAGCCCCAGCATTTT
TRBV5-4	few	TRBJ1-4	.	CASSQGANEKLFF	TGTGCCAGCAGCCAGGGTGCTAATGAAAAACTGTTTTTT
TRBV20-1	many	TRBJ2-3	.	CSASGRRVTDTQYF	TGCAGTGCTAGCGGGAGAAGAGTCACAGATACGCAGTATTTT
TRBV10-1	many	TRBJ2-1	TRBD2	CASSGTSGRGGSYNEQFF	TGCGCCAGCAGTGGGACTAGCGGGAGAGGGGGTTCCTACAATGAGCAGTTCTTC
TRBV20-1	many	TRBJ2-5	TRBD2	CRIAGVGETQYF	TGTAGGATAGCGGGGGTTGGAGAGACCCAGTACTTC
TRBV6-1	.	TRBJ2-5	TRBD2	CASSEVSGGALKRETQYF	TGTGCCAGCAGTGAAGTTAGCGGGGGGGCGTTAAAAAGAGAGACCCAGTACTTC
TRBV5-6	many	TRBJ1-6	.	CASSLEGRVYSPLHF	TGTGCCAGCAGCTTGGAGGGCAGGGTTTATTCACCCCTCCACTTT
TRBV24-1	many	TRBJ2-3	.	CATSDGAVDTQYF	TGTGCCACCAGTGATGGGGCCGTAGATACGCAGTATTTT
TRBV3-1	many	TRBJ2-7	.	CASSQVSYEQYF	TGTGCCAGCAGCCAAGTCTCCTACGAGCAGTACTTC
TRBV18	few	TRBJ2-3	.	CASSPPEFTTDTQYF	TGTGCCAGCTCACCACCGGAGTTTACCACAGATACGCAGTATTTT
TRBV7-3	many	TRBJ2-7	TRBD2	CASSLMVLAGTSYEQYF	TGTGCCAGCAGCTTAATGGTTTTAGCGGGAACATCCTACGAGCAGTACTTC
TRBV10-3	many	TRBJ2-1	.	CAITTGAGYNEQFF	TGTGCCATCACTACGGGGGCAGGCTACAATGAGCAGTTCTTC
TRBV20-1	many	TRBJ1-5	.	CSASPFRDQAQHF	TGCAGTGCCTCCCCGTTCCGGGATCAAGCCCAGCATTTT
TRBV4-1	many	TRBJ2-1	TRBD1	CASSQSPRGLRAGNEQFF	TGCGCCAGCAGCCAATCCCCCAGGGGGCTCCGGGCAGGGAATGAGCAGTTCTTC
TRBV5-1	many	TRBJ1-2	.	CASSLNSGDYGYTF	TGCGCCAGCAGCTTGAACAGTGGAGATTATGGCTACACCTTC
TRBV7-9	many	TRBJ2-7	.	CASSLGFDEQYF	TGTGCCAGCAGCTTAGGGTTCGACGAGCAGTACTTC
TRBV9	few	TRBJ2-2	TRBD2	CASSVGLAGGRTGELFF	TGTGCCAGCAGCGTGGGTCTAGCGGGGGGTCGGACCGGGGAGCTGTTTTTT
TRBV20-1	.	TRBJ2-2	TRBD1	CSARDVYRGTGELFF	TGCAGTGCTAGAGATGTGTACAGGGGGACCGGGGAGCTGTTTTTT
TRBV7-6	many	TRBJ2-3	.	CASRRSTSTDTQYF	TGTGCCAGCAGGCGGAGTACTAGCACAGATACGCAGTATTTT
TRBV5-1	many	TRBJ2-2	.	CASSSSPPGANTGELFF	TGCGCCAGCAGCTCGTCCCCCCCCGGGGCGAACACCGGGGAGCTGTTTTTT
TRBV27	many	TRBJ2-3	.	CASTDYTDTQYF	TGTGCCAGTACTGACTACACAGATACGCAGTATTTT
TRBV20-1	many	TRBJ2-7	.	CSAGRPGYEQYF	TGCAGTGCGGGTCGGCCCGGGTACGAGCAGTACTTC
TRBV15	many	TRBJ1-2	.	CATSGGWDGYTF	TGTGCCACCAGCGGGGGGTGGGATGGCTACACCTTC
TRBV24-1	many	TRBJ2-1	.	CATSDETWTPSNEQFF	TGTGCCACCAGTGATGAGACGTGGACACCCTCCAATGAGCAGTTCTTC
TRBV30	few	TRBJ1-3	TRBD1	CAGQQGPSSGNTIYF	TGTGCCGGTCAACAGGGGCCTAGCTCTGGAAACACCATATATTTT
TRBV18	.	TRBJ2-3	TRBD2	CASLRLTSGLTDTQYF	TGTGCCAGCTTGCGCCTGACTAGCGGGCTCACAGATACGCAGTATTTT
TRBV5-4	many	TRBJ2-1	.	CASSFGRASSYNEQFF	TGTGCCAGCAGCTTTGGGCGGGCGAGCTCCTACAATGAGCAGTTCTTC
TRBV12-3/TRBV12-4	many	TRBJ2-5	.	CASSPLGVQETQYF	TGTGCCAGCAGTCCCTTGGGTGTCCAAGAGACCCAGTACTTC
TRBV12-3/TRBV12-4	few	TRBJ2-2	.	CASSPPGGTGGELFF	TGTGCCAGCAGTCCCCCCGGGGGCACCGGCGGGGAGCTGTTTTTT